This T cell receptor beta chain was sequenced for a study of T cell repertoires in cytomegalovirus infection (dated by TCRdb to between 2017 and 2020). Study-level background: Peptide stimulations targeted recently identified HLA-C-restricted CMV epitopes, whose presentation resists viral immunomodulation, together with well-studied HLA-B-restricted epitopes. Donor HLA type was relevant to the analysis, because carriage of CMV infection together with the matching HLA type was indicated by public TCR beta signatures.

The treatment or condition label, read with the paper, signifies: in vitro stimulation with specific CMV peptide epitopes to enrich CMV-specific T cells. Sequencing relied on an Illumina HiSeq 1500. TCRdb trimmed public reads at Q25 via fastp, called clones via MiXCR and kept in-frame beta chains. Rows with one shared CDR3 protein collapse into an entry with the most common genes and DNA. The sample data list some 940,000 distinct CDR3 sequences, and 31% of these were observed just once. Around 15% of the sample lies in the top ten. The research as a whole found: Carriers of CMV infection plus the relevant HLA type were discriminated by the cumulative frequency of public TCR beta family members in the study cohort and in an independent roughly 340-donor cohort. The ex vivo response was dominated by HLA-C-restricted CMV-specific TCR beta clonotypes, which also provided the single most frequent clonotype in two of eight donors.

Its CDR3 holds 16 amino acids, cysteine through phenylalanine. The entry retains the CDR3 DNA only, 48 bases that are in frame from base 1. CDR1 SNHLY and CDR2 FYNNEI were looked up in the germline V gene. Trimming at the junction amounts to 5 bases on V and 1 base on J, and the germline ends lie 14 bases apart. Details on this clonotype: It has no known antigen specificity. Base qualities are not at hand, and no much larger clone is one base apart.

The clonotype originates from a human donor in good health (CMV status not recorded). Some clones in this sample may be carry-over from other donors' samples. The specimen was cultured CD8+ T cells from PBMCs, collected from culture after CMV antigen stimulation. The sequence joins TRBV2 to TRBJ2-2, and perhaps TRBD1 as D gene, on 6 matching bases. The CDR3 amino acid sequence is: CASSITPDRNTGELFF. The DNA sequence is TGTGCCAGCAGTATCACCCCGGACAGGAACACCGGGGAGCTGTTTTTT.